This TCR beta chain was sequenced during a study of CXCR3-negative and CXCR3-positive naive CD8 T cells. Among CD8+ T cells, naive ones were CD45RO-CCR7+CD27+CD95-. The germline gives CDR1 SQVTM, CDR2 ANQGSEA. The CDR3 loop spans 13 amino acids. UMI labels and 5' RACE were used to prepare the TRB cDNA libraries. TCRdb derives one entry per CDR3 protein from the 5' RACE reads, leaving out DNA. The sample includes some 120,000 distinct CDR3 sequences. Note on this clonotype: As yet, its antigen is unknown.

Notes on the study in general: Relative to memory CD8+ cells, whose diversity was much lower, both naive subsets had comparably high diversity. A higher hydrophobicity marked the TRB CDR3s of CXCR3-positive naive cells versus CXCR3-negative naive cells.

The specimen sequenced was naive CXCR3+ CD8+ T cells from blood. As to subset: CD45RO-CCR7+CD27+CD95- naive CD8+ T cells expressing CXCR3 (TNR3+). The chain has TRBV29-1 and TRBJ2-1; TCRdb indicates TRBD2, and absent DNA this call remains unverified. The receptor was isolated from a human donor in good health. Some clones in this sample may be carry-over from other donors' samples. CDR3 in amino acids: CSVQITSSNEQFF.